This T cell receptor beta chain was obtained from a study of Ad26.COV2.S vaccination and SARS-CoV-2 variants. As to this clone: Its antigen is not known.

Overall study findings and caveats: Total responses of T cells may have been underestimated by the analyses of TCR breadth and depth. Vaccine and placebo recipients had similar non-spike TCR breadth.

TCRdb's copy holds only in-frame clones and misses some; the assay was immunoSEQ multiplex PCR. Of just over 350,000 clones listed, about 91% are singletons. This TCR was sampled from a human donor who had recovered from COVID-19. Specimen: peripheral blood, collected after recovery from COVID-19.

The CDR3 sequence: CASSMEGTSSSSYNEQFF. The CDR3 DNA reads as TGTGCCAGTAGTATGGAGGGGACTAGCTCGAGCTCCTACAATGAGCAGTTCTTC. The chain uses TRBV19 and TRBJ2-1; 9 nucleotides agree with TRBD2. This CDR3 region has 18 residues. Per the germline V gene, CDR1 is LNHDA and CDR2 is SQIVND (reference sequence). V lost 3 bases and J lost 0; bases outside the gene matches: 9.